A selection of T cell receptor beta chains follows, all from one sample in a study of T cells after posttransplantation cyclophosphamide. Repertoires were generated with immunoSEQ multiplex PCR, while TCRdb's copy carries only in-frame clones and drops some. The sample shows roughly 19,000 clones, 74% of them seen only once. Material: PBMCs, obtained after an allogeneic stem cell transplant with post-transplant cyclophosphamide. These TCRs come from a male patient younger than 45 who received an allogeneic stem cell transplant from a related donor, was CMV-positive, and had acute GVHD only. The T cells may partly be graft donor cells. Each CDR3 is given with its conserved first and last residue. The order of the fields is J gene, D gene, clone size, V gene, CDR3 DNA, CDR3 protein. The D gene is left open where the match is weak. Size values are once, few and many counts, or a class for expanded clones, and some rows have none.

TRBJ1-5,-,-,TRBV21-1,TGTGCCAGCAGCAAAGGGAAACAAAAGGAACCAGACAGAGACCAGCATTTT,CASSKGKQKEPDRDQHF
TRBJ2-3,-,-,TRBV29-1,TGCAGCGTAGGACAGAGCACAGATACGCAGTATTTT,CSVGQSTDTQYF
TRBJ2-5,TRBD2,-,TRBV7-9,TGTGCCAGCACCCCGGGGGGGTACCAAGAGACCCAGTACTTC,CASTPGGYQETQYF
TRBJ2-7,-,-,TRBV19,TGTGCCAGTAGTATACCAGGCTCCTACGAGCAGTACTTC,CASSIPGSYEQYF
TRBJ2-5,TRBD1,few,TRBV6-5,TGTGCCAGCAGCCCGACAGGGGTAAAGCAAGAGACCCAGTACTTC,CASSPTGVKQETQYF
TRBJ1-1,TRBD1,-,TRBV10-3,TGTGCCATCAGTGATGGACAGGGGAGCGTCGGGACTGAAGCTTTCTTT,CAISDGQGSVGTEAFF
TRBJ2-4,TRBD1,-,TRBV6-1,TGTGCCAGCATTCAGGGGGCTATGAACATTCAGTACTTC,CASIQGAMNIQYF
TRBJ1-2,-,-,TRBV6-5,TGTGCCAGCAGTTATATTGACAGGCCTGATTATGGCTACACCTTC,CASSYIDRPDYGYTF
TRBJ1-2,-,-,TRBV28,TGTGCCAGCAGTTCCTTCAACACCTTCTATGGCTACACCTTC,CASSSFNTFYGYTF
TRBJ2-3,TRBD2,-,TRBV5-1,TGCGCCAGCAGCTTGGGAGTTGGGAGCGGGGGGTCAGATACGCAGTATTTT,CASSLGVGSGGSDTQYF
TRBJ1-1,TRBD1,-,TRBV6-5,TGTGCCAGCAGTTACTCGGGGACAGCTAACACTGAAGCTTTCTTT,CASSYSGTANTEAFF
TRBJ1-6,TRBD1,once,TRBV30,TGTGCCTGGAGGGACAGGCCTAATTCACCCCTCCACTTT,CAWRDRPNSPLHF
TRBJ1-5,-,-,TRBV30,TGTGCCTGGAGTGTAGCTACCCTAGCCCAGCCCCAGCATTTT,CAWSVATLAQPQHF
TRBJ1-2,TRBD1,-,TRBV29-1,TGCAGCGTTGAAGACCGACAGGACAGGAGCTATGGCTACACCTTC,CSVEDRQDRSYGYTF
TRBJ1-1,-,-,TRBV5-6,TGTGCCAGCAGCTTGACGGGGGACACTGAAGCTTTCTTT,CASSLTGDTEAFF
TRBJ2-1,-,-,TRBV5-1,TGCGCCAGCAGCTTGGGGTGGGCCTCCTACAATGAGCAGTTCTTC,CASSLGWASYNEQFF
TRBJ2-5,TRBD2,-,TRBV15,TGTGCCACCAGCAAAGGACTAGCGGGGCCGGCCCAGTACTTC,CATSKGLAGPAQYF
TRBJ2-5,-,-,TRBV7-7,TGTGCCAGCAGCTTAGCGTGGGGGCCGCAAGAGACCCAGTACTTC,CASSLAWGPQETQYF
TRBJ2-1,-,medium-sized,TRBV7-9,TGTGCCAGCAGCCCACCGATCTCCTACGGCAATGAGCAGTTCTTC,CASSPPISYGNEQFF
TRBJ2-5,TRBD2,few,TRBV4-2,TGTGCCAGCAGCCAACCGGGACTAGCGGAAGAGACCCAGTACTTC,CASSQPGLAEETQYF
TRBJ1-2,TRBD1,-,TRBV28,TGTGCCAGCAGTTCCCCCGACAGGGGGCTTGGCTACACCTTC,CASSSPDRGLGYTF
TRBJ1-6,-,once,TRBV15,TGTGCCACCAGCAGAGACAGGGCGACGATCCTCCACTTT,CATSRDRATILHF
TRBJ2-3,TRBD2,-,TRBV4-2,TGTGCCAGCAGCCAAGATGGGACTAGCGAAACATCAAATACGCAGTATTTT,CASSQDGTSETSNTQYF